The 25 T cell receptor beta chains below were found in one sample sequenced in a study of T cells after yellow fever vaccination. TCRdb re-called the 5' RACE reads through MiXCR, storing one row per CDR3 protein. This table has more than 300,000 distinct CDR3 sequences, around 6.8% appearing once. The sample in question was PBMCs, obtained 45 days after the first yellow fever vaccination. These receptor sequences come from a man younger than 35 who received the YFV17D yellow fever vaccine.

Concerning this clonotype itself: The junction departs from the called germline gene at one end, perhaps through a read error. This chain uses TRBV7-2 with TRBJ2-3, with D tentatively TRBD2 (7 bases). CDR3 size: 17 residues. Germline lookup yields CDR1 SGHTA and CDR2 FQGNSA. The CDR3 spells CASGLALGGGGTDTQYF. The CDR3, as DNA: TGTGCCAGCGGCTTAGCGCTGGGGGGGGGCGGCACAGATACGCAGTATTTT.

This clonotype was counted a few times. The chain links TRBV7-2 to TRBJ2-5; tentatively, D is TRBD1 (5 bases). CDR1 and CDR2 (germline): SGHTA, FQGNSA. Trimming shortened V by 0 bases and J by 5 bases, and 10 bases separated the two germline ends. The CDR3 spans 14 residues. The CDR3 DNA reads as TGTGCCAGCAGCTTAGCAGGGGCGCGGGAGACCCAGTACTTC. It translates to CASSLAGARETQYF.

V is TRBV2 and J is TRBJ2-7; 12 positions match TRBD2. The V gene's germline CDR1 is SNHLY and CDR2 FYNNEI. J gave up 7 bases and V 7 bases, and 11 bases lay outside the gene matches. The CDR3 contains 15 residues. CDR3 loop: CASKVTSGGPGEQYV. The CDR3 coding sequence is TGTGCCAGCAAGGTGACTAGCGGGGGACCGGGTGAGCAGTACGTC.

CDR3 sequence reads: CASSWGTGDQPQHF. Written as DNA, the CDR3 is TGTGCCAGCAGCTGGGGGACAGGGGATCAGCCCCAGCATTTT. The chain employs TRBV5-5 and TRBJ1-5; 10 nucleotides match TRBD1. V dropped 3 bases and J dropped 5; count of bases not matched to a gene: 2. This CDR3 spans 14 amino acids. The germline V gene has CDR1 SGHKS and CDR2 YYEKEE (reference sequence).

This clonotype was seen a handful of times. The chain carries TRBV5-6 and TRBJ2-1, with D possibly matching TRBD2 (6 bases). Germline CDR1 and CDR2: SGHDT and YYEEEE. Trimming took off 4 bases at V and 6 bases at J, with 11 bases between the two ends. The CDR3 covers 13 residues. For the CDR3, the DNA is TGTGCCAGCAGCATAACTAGCTTCAATGAGCAGTTCTTC. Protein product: CASSITSFNEQFF.

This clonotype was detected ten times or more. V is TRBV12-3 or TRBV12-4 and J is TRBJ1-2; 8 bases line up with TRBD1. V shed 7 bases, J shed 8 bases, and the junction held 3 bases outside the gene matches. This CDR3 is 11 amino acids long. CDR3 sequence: CASTGTGGYTF. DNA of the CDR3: TGTGCCAGCACCGGGACAGGCGGCTACACCTTC.

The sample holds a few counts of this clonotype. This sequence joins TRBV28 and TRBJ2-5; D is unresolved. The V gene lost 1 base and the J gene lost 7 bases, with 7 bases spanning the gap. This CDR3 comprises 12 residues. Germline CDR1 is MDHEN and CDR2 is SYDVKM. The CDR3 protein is CASSLSLGTQYF. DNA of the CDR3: TGTGCCAGCAGTTTATCTCTTGGGACCCAGTACTTC.

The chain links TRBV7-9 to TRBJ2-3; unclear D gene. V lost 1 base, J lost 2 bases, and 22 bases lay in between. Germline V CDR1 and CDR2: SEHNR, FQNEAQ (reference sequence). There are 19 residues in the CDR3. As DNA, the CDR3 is TGTGCCAGCAGCTTAGTCGAAGAGATTTGGGCTATTCACACAGATACGCAGTATTTT. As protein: CASSLVEEIWAIHTDTQYF. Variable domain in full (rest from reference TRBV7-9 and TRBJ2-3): DTGVSQNPRHKITKRGQNVTFRCDPISEHNRLYWYRQTLGQGPEFLTYFQNEAQLEKSRLLSDRFSAERPKGSFSTLEIQRTEQGDSAMYLCASSLVEEIWAIHTDTQYFGPGTRLTVL.

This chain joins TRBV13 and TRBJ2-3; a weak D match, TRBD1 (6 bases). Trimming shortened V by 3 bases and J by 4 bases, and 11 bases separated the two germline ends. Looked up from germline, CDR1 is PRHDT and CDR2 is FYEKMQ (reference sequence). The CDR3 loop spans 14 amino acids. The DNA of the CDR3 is TGTGCCAGCAGCTTGGGGGACATATCAGATACGCAGTATTTT. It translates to CASSLGDISDTQYF.

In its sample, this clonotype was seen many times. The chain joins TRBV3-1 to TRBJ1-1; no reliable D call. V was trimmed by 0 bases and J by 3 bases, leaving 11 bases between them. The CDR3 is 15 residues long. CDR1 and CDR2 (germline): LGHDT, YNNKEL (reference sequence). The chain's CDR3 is CASSQENYRYTEAFF. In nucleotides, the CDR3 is TGTGCCAGCAGCCAAGAAAACTACAGATACACTGAAGCTTTCTTT.

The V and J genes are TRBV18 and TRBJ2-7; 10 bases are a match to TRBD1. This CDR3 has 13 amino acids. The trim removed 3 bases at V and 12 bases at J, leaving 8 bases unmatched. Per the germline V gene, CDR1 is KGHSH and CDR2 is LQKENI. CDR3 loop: CASSPWDRGYSYF. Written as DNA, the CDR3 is TGTGCCAGCTCACCGTGGGACAGGGGCTATTCGTACTTC.

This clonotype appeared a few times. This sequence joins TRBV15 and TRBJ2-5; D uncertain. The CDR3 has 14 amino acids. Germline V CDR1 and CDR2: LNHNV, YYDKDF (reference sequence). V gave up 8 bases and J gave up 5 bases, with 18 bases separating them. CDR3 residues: CATSFLGSKETQYF. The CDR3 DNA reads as TGTGCCACCTCCTTCCTGGGATCGAAGGAGACCCAGTACTTC.

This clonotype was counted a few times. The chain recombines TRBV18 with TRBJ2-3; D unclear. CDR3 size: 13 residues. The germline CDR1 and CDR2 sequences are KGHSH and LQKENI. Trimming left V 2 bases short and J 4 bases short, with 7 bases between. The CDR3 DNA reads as TGTGCCAGCTCACCAGTTACCGCAGATACGCAGTATTTT. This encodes CASSPVTADTQYF. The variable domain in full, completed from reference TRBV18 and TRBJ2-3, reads NAGVMQNPRHLVRRRGQEARLRCSPMKGHSHVYWYRQLPEEGLKFMVYLQKENIIDESGMPKERFSAEFPKEGPSILRIQQVVRGDSAAYFCASSPVTADTQYFGPGTRLTVL.

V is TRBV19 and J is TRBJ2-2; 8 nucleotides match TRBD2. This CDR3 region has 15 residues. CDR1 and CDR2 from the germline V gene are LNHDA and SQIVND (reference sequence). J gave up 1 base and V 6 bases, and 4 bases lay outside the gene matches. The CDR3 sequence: CASRSLAGNTGELFF. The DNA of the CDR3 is TGTGCCAGTAGAAGTCTAGCGGGGAACACCGGGGAGCTGTTTTTT. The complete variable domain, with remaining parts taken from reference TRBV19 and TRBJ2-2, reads DGGITQSPKYLFRKEGQNVTLSCEQNLNHDAMYWYRQDPGQGLRLIYYSQIVNDFQKGDIAEGYSVSREKKESFPLTVTSAQKNPTAFYLCASRSLAGNTGELFFGEGSRLTVL.

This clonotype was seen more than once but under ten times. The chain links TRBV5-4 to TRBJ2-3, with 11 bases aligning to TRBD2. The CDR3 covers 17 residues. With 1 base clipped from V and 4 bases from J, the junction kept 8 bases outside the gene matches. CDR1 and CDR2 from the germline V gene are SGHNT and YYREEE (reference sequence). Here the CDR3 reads CASSLQRTSGRADTQYF. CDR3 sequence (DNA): TGTGCCAGCAGCTTGCAGAGGACTAGCGGGCGGGCAGATACGCAGTATTTT.

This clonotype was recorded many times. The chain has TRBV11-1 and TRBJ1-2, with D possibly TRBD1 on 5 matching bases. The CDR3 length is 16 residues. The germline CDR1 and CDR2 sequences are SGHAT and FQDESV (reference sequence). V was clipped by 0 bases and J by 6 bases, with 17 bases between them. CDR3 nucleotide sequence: TGTGCCAGCAGCTTAGCGCCCCGGATGGGGGAAAATGGCTACACCTTC. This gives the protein CASSLAPRMGENGYTF. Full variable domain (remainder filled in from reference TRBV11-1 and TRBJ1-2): EAEVAQSPRYKITEKSQAVAFWCDPISGHATLYWYRQILGQGPELLVQFQDESVVDDSQLPKDRFSAERLKGVDSTLKIQPAELGDSAMYLCASSLAPRMGENGYTFGSGTRLTVV.

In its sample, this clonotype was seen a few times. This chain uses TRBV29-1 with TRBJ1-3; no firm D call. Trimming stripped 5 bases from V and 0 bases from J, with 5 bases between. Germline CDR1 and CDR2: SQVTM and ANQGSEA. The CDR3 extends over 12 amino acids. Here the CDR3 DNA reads TGCAGCGTTCAAGTCTCTGGAAACACCATATATTTT. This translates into CSVQVSGNTIYF.

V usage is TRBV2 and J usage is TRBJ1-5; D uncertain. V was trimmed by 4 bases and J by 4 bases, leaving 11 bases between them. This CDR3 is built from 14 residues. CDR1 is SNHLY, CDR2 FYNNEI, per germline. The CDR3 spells CASSAEWTNQPQHF. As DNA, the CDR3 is TGTGCCAGCAGTGCGGAGTGGACGAATCAGCCCCAGCATTTT.

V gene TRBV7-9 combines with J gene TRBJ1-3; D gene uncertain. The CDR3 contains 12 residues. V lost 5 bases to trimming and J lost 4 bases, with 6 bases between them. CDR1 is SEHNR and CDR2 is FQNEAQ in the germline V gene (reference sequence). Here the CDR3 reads CASSTQGNTIYF. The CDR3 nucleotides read TGTGCCAGCAGCACACAAGGAAACACCATATATTTT. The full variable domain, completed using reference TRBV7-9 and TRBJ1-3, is DTGVSQNPRHKITKRGQNVTFRCDPISEHNRLYWYRQTLGQGPEFLTYFQNEAQLEKSRLLSDRFSAERPKGSFSTLEIQRTEQGDSAMYLCASSTQGNTIYFGEGSWLTVV.

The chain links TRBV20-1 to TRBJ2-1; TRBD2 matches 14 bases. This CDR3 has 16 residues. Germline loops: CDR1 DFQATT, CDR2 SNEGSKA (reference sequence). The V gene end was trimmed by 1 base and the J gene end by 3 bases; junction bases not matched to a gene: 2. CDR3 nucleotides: TGCAGTGCTAGAGGGGGACTAGCGGGAGACTACAATGAGCAGTTCTTC. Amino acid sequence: CSARGGLAGDYNEQFF.

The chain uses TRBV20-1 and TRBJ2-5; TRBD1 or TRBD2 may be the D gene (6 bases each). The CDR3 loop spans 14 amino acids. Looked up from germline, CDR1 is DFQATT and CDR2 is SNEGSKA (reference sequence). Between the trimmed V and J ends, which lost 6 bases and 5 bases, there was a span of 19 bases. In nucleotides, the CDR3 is TGCAGTGCCCCCCGTGGGGGGCCCGTGGAGACCCAGTACTTC. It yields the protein CSAPRGGPVETQYF.

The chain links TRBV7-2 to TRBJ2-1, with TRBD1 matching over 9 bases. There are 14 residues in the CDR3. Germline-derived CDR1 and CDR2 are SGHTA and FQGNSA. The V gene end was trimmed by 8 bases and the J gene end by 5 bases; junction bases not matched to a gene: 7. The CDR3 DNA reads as TGTGCCAGCGGCGGGACAGGGACTAACAATGAGCAGTTCTTC. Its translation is CASGGTGTNNEQFF. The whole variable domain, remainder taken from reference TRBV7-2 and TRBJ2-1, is GAGVSQSPSNKVTEKGKDVELRCDPISGHTALYWYRQSLGQGLEFLIYFQGNSAPDKSGLPSDRFSAERTGGSVSTLTIQRTQQEDSAVYLCASGGTGTNNEQFFGPGTRLTVL.

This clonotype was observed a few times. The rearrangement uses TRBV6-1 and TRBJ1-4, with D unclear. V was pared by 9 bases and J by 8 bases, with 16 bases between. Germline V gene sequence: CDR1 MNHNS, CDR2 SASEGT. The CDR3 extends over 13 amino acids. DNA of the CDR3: TGTGCCAGTCGATGGGCAGGCGAGGAAAAACTGTTTTTT. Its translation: CASRWAGEEKLFF.

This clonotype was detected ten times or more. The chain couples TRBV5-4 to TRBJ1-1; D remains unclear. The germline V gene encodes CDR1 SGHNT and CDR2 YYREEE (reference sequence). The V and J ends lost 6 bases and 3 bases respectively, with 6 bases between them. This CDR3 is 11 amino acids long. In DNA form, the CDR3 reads TGTGCCAGCAAAAACTACACTGAAGCTTTCTTT. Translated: CASKNYTEAFF. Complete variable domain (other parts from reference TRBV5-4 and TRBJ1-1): ETGVTQSPTHLIKTRGQQVTLRCSSQSGHNTVSWYQQALGQGPQFIFQYYREEENGRGNFPPRFSGLQFPNYSSELNVNALELDDSALYLCASKNYTEAFFGQGTRLTVV.

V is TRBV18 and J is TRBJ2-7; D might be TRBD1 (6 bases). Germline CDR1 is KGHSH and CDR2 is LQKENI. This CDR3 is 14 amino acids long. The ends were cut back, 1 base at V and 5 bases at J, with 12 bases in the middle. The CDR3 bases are TGTGCCAGCTCACCACGACAGGCGGAGGACGAGCAGTACTTC. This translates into CASSPRQAEDEQYF.